This T cell receptor (beta chain) appears in the sequencing data of a study of T cells in Graves' hyperthyroidism and ophthalmopathy (dated 2019 in TCRdb). About the full investigation: Peripheral blood samples were taken at initial diagnosis, before any treatment was given. A discovery cohort of about 96 patients, 43 with Graves' ophthalmopathy and fewer than 65 with stable Graves' hyperthyroidism, was used to find distinguishing TCR V-J signatures. Whether ophthalmopathy could be predicted prospectively was tested in an independent validation cohort made up of about 18 hyperthyroidism patients plus 17 patients who later progressed to ophthalmopathy. The roughly 90 discovery patients were divided at random into training and test sets in a 7:3 ratio. In more than 5 Graves' hyperthyroidism patients, the study also compared T-cell repertoires from thyroid tissue with T-cell repertoires from blood. Once sampling was done, hyperthyroidism patients were given methimazole at a starting dose of 30 mg daily, whereas ophthalmopathy patients were given high-dose intravenous methylprednisolone. The paper reports TCR Vbeta CDR3 sequencing of 130 to 150 peripheral blood samples: under 45 ophthalmopathy, over 70 hyperthyroidism and approximately 17 progressor patients. Beyond this particular receptor, the publication reports: Blood samples also contained most of the expanded thyroid clonotypes (frequency above 0.001), which suggests that blood repertoires may reflect thyroid immune responses. In validation, the model predicted progression to ophthalmopathy a median of about 6 months before onset, with 65% to 71% sensitivity and about 72% specificity. No statistical method was used to fix the sample size in advance, and group allocation was not hidden from the investigators. A model built on a 13 V-J signature distinguished ophthalmopathy from stable hyperthyroidism, reaching 87.88% sensitivity and around 81% specificity in cross-validation and 80%/75% in testing.

TCR beta CDR3 regions were amplified from RNA transcripts. A first-round RT-PCR of the TCR CDR3 used the HTBI primer set with the Qiagen OneStep RT-PCR kit. A second multiplex PCR round built the libraries, followed by size selection and purification. The libraries were sequenced on an Illumina HiSeq2000 using paired-end 100 bp reads. The source study handled its data this way. SOAPnuke was used to process the raw data, throwing out any read that contained adapters or uncalled bases, had a mean Phred below 15, or lacked an exact constant-primer or identifier match. COPE v1.2.5 was used to merge the high-quality paired reads, and each unique nucleotide sequence was defined as a clonotype. MiTCR v1.1 was used to align the clonotypes against IMGT TRBV, TRBD and TRBJ reference segments. Analysis was restricted to V-J combinations with a frequency above 0.0001, which covered roughly 99% of repertoires. The TCS score was defined as F50 (clonal expansion) divided by E x V (chaos), with BLOSUM62-based TCRdist calculated between CDR3 peptides within each V-J. Welch's t-statistics and random forest reduced roughly 530 V-J features to about 13, which were used in a naive Bayes classifier (R e1071). Using fastp trimming at Q25 and MiXCR clonotype assembly, TCRdb reanalyzed the public sequencing data and kept in-frame beta chains. Rows with a matching CDR3 protein are joined into one entry that keeps the most common DNA and genes. The V and J calls and clone size come from TCRdb's table, not from the authors' own analysis. This sample lists 300,000 or so distinct CDR3 sequences; about a sixth were detected once. The ten largest clones represent just over 55% of the sample.

The CDR3 runs 13 amino acids, cysteine and phenylalanine included. The only DNA kept is the CDR3, 39 bases in frame from the first base. V was cut back by 3 bases and J by 4 bases, leaving a gap of 6 bases between them. From a lookup of the germline V gene, CDR1 and CDR2 are KGHSH and LQKENI. This clonotype came up many times. Which antigen it targets is not known. No quality values exist for individual bases; no much larger clone is one base distant. In the ophthalmopathy patients, disease was moderately to severely active, with a Clinical Activity Score of 3 or more, a NOSPECS grade of 4 or more, and a duration of less than 3 months. Patients with uncontrolled infections, other autoimmune diseases, pregnancy or lactation were excluded. Diagnoses were established on the basis of clinical symptoms, serum thyroxine and TRAb, thyroid ultrasound, and orbital computed tomography. PBMCs were isolated from around 10 ml of fresh peripheral blood by Ficoll-Paque density gradient centrifugation. Total RNA was extracted using Trizol reagent, and RNA quality was assessed on an Agilent 2100 Bioanalyzer.

The sequence derives from a woman aged 55-69 years with Graves' ophthalmopathy. The chain links TRBV18 with TRBJ2-2, with the D gene call left open. What was sequenced was blood. The CDR3 reads as follows: CASSPFSTGELFF. The nucleotide sequence reads TGTGCCAGCTCACCTTTTAGCACCGGGGAGCTGTTTTTT.